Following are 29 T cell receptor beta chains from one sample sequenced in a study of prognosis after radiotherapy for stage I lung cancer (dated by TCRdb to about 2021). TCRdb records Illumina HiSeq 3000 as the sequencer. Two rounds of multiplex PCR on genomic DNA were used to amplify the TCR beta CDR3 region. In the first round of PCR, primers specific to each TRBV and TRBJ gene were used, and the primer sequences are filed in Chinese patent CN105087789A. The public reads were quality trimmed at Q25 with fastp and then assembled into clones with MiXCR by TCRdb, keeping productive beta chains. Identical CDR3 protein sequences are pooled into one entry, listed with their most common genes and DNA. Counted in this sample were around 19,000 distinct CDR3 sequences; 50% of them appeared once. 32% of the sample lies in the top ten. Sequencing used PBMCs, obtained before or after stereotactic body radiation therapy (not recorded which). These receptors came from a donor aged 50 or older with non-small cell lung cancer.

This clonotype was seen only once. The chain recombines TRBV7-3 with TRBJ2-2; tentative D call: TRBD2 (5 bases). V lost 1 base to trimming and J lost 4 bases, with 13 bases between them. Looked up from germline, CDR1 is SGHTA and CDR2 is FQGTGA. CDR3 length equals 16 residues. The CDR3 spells CASSLMGSLGTGELFF. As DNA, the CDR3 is TGTGCCAGCAGCTTAATGGGGAGTTTGGGCACCGGGGAGCTGTTTTTT.

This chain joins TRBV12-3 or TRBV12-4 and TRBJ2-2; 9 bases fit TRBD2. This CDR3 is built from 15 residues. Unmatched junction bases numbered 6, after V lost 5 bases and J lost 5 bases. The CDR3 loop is CASSQAGGSTGELFF. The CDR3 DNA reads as TGTGCCAGCAGTCAAGCGGGAGGAAGTACCGGGGAGCTGTTTTTT.

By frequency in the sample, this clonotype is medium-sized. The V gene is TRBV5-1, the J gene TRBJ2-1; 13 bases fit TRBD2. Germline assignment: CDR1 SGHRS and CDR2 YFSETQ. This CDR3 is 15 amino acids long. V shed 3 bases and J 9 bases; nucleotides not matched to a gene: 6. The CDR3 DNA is TGCGCCAGCAGCTCAGGGACTAGCGGGATCCCTGAGCAGTTCTTC. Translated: CASSSGTSGIPEQFF.

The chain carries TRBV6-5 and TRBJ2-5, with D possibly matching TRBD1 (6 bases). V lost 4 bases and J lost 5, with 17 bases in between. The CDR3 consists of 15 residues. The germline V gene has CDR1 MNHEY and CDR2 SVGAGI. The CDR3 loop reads CASSSNTGFGETQYF. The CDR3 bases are TGTGCCAGCAGTTCAAACACAGGGTTCGGGGAGACCCAGTACTTC.

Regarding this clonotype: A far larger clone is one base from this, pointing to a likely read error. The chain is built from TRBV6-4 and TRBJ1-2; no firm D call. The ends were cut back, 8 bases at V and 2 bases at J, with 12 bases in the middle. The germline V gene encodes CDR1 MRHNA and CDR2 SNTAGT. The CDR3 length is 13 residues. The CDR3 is CASAIGTNYGYTF. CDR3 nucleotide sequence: TGTGCCAGCGCAATTGGAACAAACTATGGCTACACCTTC.

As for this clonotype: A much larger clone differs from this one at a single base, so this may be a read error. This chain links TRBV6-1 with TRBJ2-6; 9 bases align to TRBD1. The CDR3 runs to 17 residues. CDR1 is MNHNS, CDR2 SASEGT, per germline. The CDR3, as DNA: TGTGCCGGCAGAGGCCGACAGGGGGGTACTGGGGCCAACGTCCTGACTTTC. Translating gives CAGRGRQGGTGANVLTF.

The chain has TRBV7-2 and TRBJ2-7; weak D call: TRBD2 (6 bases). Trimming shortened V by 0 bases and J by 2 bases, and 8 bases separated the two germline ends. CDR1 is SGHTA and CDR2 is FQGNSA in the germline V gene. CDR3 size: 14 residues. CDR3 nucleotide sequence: TGTGCCAGCAGCTTAGCGGGGGGTACCTACGAGCAGTACTTC. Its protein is CASSLAGGTYEQYF.

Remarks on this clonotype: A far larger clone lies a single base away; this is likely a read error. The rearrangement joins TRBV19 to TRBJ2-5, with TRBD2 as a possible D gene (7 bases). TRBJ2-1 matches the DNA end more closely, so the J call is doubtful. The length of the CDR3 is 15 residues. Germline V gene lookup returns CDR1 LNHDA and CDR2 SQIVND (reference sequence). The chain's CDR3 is CASSKGGLTGSEQFF. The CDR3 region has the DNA TGTGCCAGTAGTAAGGGGGGACTAACGGGAAGCGAGCAGTTCTTC.

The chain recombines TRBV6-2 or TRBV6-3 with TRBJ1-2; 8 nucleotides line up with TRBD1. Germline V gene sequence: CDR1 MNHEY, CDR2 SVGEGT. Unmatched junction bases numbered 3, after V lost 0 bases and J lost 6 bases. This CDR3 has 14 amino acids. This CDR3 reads CASSYSQGENGYTF. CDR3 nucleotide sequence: TGTGCCAGCAGTTACTCACAGGGGGAGAATGGCTACACCTTC.

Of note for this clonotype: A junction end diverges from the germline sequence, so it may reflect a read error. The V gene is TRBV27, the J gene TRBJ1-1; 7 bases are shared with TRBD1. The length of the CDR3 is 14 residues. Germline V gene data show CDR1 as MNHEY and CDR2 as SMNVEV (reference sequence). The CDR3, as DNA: TGTGCCAGCAGTTTCTCAGGGGGTGTGCTTGAAGCTCTCTTT. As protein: CASSFSGGVLEALF.

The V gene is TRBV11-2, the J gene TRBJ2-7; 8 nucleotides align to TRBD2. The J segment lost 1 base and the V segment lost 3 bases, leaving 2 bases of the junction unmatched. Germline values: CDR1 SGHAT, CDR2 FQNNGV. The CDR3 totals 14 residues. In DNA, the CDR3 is TGTGCCAGCAGCTTGGCGGGGGGTTCCTACGAGCAGTACTTC. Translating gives CASSLAGGSYEQYF. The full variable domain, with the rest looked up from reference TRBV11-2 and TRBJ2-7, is EAGVAQSPRYKIIEKRQSVAFWCNPISGHATLYWYQQILGQGPKLLIQFQNNGVVDDSQLPKDRFSAERLKGVDSTLKIQPAKLEDSAVYLCASSLAGGSYEQYFGPGTRLTVT.

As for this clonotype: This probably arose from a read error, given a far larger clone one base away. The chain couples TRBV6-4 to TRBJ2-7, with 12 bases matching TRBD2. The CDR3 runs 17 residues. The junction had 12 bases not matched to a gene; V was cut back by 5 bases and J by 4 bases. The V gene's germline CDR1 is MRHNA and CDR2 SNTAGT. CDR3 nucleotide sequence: TGTGCCAGCAGTAAGTCTAGCGGGAGGGCCGCTGGGTACGAGCAGTACTTC. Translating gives CASSKSSGRAAGYEQYF.

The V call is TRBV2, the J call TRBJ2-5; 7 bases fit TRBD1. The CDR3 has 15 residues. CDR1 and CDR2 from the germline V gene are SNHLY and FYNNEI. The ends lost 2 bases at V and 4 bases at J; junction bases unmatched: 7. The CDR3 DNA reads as TGTGCCAGCAGTGAACAGGGGGTAATTGGAGAGACCCAGTACTTC. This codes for CASSEQGVIGETQYF.

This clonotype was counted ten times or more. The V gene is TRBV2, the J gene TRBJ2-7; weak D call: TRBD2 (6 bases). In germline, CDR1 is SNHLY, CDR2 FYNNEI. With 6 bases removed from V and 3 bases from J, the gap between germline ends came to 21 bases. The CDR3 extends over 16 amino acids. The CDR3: CASSMGGAGLGYEQYF. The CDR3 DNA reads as TGTGCCAGCAGCATGGGAGGCGCGGGACTCGGCTACGAGCAGTACTTC.

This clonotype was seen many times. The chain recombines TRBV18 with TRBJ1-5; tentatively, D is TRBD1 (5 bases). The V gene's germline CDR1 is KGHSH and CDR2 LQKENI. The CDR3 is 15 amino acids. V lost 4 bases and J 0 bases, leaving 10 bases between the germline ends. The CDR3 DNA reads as TGTGCCAGCTCACTCGAGGGGTTTAGCAATCAGCCCCAGCATTTT. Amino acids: CASSLEGFSNQPQHF.

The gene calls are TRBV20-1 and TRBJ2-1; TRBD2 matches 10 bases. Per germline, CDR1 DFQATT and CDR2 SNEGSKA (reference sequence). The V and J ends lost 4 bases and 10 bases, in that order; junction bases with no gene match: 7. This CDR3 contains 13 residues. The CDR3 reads CSAKAGGPGEQFF. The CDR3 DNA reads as TGCAGTGCTAAAGCGGGAGGGCCTGGGGAGCAGTTCTTC.

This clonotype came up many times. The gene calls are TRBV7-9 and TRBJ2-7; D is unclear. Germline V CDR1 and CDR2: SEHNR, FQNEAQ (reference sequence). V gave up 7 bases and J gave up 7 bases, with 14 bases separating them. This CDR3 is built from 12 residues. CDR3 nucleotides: TGTGCCAGCATTTCAACGGCTTCAGAGCAGTACTTC. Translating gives CASISTASEQYF.

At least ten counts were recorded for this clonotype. The CDR3 sequence is CASSLFRASGRNTYEQYF. CDR3 bases: TGTGCCAGCAGCTTATTTCGGGCTAGCGGGAGAAATACCTACGAGCAGTACTTC. This chain connects TRBV7-9 to TRBJ2-7; 10 bases are shared with TRBD2. This CDR3 spans 18 amino acids. Germline V lookup: CDR1 SEHNR, CDR2 FQNEAQ (reference sequence). V lost 2 bases, J lost 2 bases, and 12 bases stayed unmatched. Together with reference TRBV7-9 and TRBJ2-7, the CDR3 gives the full variable domain: DTGVSQNPRHKITKRGQNVTFRCDPISEHNRLYWYRQTLGQGPEFLTYFQNEAQLEKSRLLSDRFSAERPKGSFSTLEIQRTEQGDSAMYLCASSLFRASGRNTYEQYFGPGTRLTVT.

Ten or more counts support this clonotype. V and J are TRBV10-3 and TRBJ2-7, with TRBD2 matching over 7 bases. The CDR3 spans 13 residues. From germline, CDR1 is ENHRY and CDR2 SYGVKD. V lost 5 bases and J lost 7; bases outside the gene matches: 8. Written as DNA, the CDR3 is TGTGCCATCAGTAGCGGGATACCTAAAGAGCAGTACTTC. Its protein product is CAISSGIPKEQYF.

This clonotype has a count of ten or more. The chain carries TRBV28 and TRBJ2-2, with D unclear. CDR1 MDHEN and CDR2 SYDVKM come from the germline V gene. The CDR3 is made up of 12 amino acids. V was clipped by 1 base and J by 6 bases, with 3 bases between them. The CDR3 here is CASSLFPGELFF. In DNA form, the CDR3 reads TGTGCCAGCAGTTTATTCCCCGGGGAGCTGTTTTTT.

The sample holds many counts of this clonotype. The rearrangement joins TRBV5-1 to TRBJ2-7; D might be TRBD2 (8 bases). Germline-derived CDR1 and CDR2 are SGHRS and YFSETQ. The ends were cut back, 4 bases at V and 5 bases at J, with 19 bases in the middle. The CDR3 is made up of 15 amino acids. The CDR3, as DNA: TGCGCCAGCAGCAAAGGGGGCGGGAGGCAGAACGAGCAGTACTTC. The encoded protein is CASSKGGGRQNEQYF.

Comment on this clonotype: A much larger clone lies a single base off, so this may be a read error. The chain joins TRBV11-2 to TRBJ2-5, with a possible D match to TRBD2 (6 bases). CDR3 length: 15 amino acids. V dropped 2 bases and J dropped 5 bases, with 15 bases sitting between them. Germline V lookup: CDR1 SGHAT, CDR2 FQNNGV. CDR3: CASSLRGRRDETQYF. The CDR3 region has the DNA TGTGCCAGCAGCTTAAGAGGGAGGAGGGATGAGACCCAGTACTTC.

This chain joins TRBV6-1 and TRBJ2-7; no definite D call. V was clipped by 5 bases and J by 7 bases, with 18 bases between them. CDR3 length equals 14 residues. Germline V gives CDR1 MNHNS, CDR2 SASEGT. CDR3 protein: CASSNGGSPLEQYF. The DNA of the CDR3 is TGTGCCAGCAGTAACGGTGGCAGCCCCCTAGAGCAGTACTTC.

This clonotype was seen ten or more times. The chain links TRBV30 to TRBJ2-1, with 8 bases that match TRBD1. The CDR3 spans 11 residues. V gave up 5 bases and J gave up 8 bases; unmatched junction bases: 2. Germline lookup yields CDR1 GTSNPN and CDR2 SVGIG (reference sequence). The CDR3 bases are TGTGCCTGGTCGACAGGGGATGAGCAGTTCTTC. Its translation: CAWSTGDEQFF.

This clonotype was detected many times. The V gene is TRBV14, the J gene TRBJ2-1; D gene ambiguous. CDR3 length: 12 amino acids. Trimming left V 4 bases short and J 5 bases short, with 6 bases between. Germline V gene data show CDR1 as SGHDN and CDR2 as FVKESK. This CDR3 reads CASSRSDNEQFF. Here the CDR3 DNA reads TGTGCCAGCAGCCGATCTGACAATGAGCAGTTCTTC.

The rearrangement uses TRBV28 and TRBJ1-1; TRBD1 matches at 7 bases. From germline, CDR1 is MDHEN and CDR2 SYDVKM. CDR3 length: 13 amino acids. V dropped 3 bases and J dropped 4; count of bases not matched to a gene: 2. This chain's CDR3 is CASSFRGLTEAFF. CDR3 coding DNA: TGTGCCAGCAGTTTTAGGGGGCTCACTGAAGCTTTCTTT.

CDR3 DNA sequence: TGTGCCAGCACTCTCGACAGGGCGGGGACCCAGTACTTC. Protein product: CASTLDRAGTQYF. This sequence joins TRBV11-2 and TRBJ2-5, with TRBD1 identical over 7 bases. The CDR3 covers 13 residues. Unmatched junction bases numbered 9, after V lost 7 bases and J lost 7 bases. In germline, CDR1 is SGHAT, CDR2 FQNNGV.

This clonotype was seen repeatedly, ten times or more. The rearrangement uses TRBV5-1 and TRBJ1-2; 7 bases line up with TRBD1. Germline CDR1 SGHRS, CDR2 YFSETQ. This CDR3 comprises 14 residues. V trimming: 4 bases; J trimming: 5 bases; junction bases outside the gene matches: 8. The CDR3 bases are TGCGCCAGCAGCCGCGCAGGGGGAGAATATGGCTACACCTTC. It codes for CASSRAGGEYGYTF.

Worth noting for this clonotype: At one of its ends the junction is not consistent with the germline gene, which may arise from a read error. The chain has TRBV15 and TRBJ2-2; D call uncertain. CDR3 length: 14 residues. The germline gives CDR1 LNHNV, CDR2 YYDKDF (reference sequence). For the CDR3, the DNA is TGTGCCACCAGCAGAGTTAAGAACACTGGGGAGCTGTTTTTT. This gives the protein CATSRVKNTGELFF.